What follows describes a single TCR beta chain. Original analysis: Estimates of nucleated cell counts were drawn from the amplification of reference gene primers. Sequenced by immunoSEQ multiplex PCR; TCRdb stores in-frame clones only, minus some. The DNA gave D and trimming, while V, J and clone size come from that table. The data show about 150,000 clones, 75% to 85% seen once. This specimen belongs to a study of blood T cell repertoires in COVID-19. About the research overall: Samples came from the United States, Italy and Spain, spanning acute and convalescent COVID-19. T cells, B-cell-depleted T cells, or PBMCs provided the cDNA or gDNA that served as material.

V gave up 4 bases and J gave up 3 bases, with 15 bases separating them. In germline, CDR1 is SGHAT, CDR2 FQNNGV. This CDR3 contains 15 residues. The chain carries TRBV11-2 and TRBJ1-1; D is unresolved. The origin of this receptor is a woman aged 45 to 65 in a cohort sampled during active or convalescent COVID-19. The sequenced sample was peripheral blood. The CDR3 coding sequence is TGTGCCAGCAGCTCCAGATTGGGCTACGACACTGAAGCTTTCTTT. Protein: CASSSRLGYDTEAFF.